This T cell receptor (beta chain) was recorded in a study of blood T cell repertoires in COVID-19 (dated by TCRdb to 2020 to 2021). Context from the whole study: Samples from collaborators originated in the United States, Italy and Spain and spanned both the acute and convalescent phases of COVID-19. The prospective study material was composed of cDNA or gDNA derived from T cells, B-cell-depleted T cells, or PBMCs. Subjects who had been exposed to COVID-19, were actively infected with it, or had recovered from it provided the deeply sampled blood TCRbeta repertoires that made up the dataset. A freely available public database, intended as a resource for researchers studying the immune response to SARS-CoV-2, is where the repertoires were released. Samples were obtained from the ongoing ImmuneRACE study (first 160 participants) and from about 1,300 subjects provided by 6 global collaborators. A de-identified subject ID, COVID-19 status, age in years and sex were almost always included in the sample metadata. Where available, HLA class I and class II types were taken from metadata supplied by the sample provider and were not determined by assay-based typing. Overall results and qualifications from the work: Clinical and demographic metadata were provided uncurated, with the amount varying by source and participant.

Of note for this clone: Which antigen it targets is not known. Base quality data are lacking; no much larger clone is found one base away.

The immunoSEQ Assay, a bias-controlled multiplex PCR, was used to amplify TCRbeta CDR3 regions from genomic DNA. The paper's processing steps were these. The number of nucleated cells in each sample was estimated by amplification of reference gene primers within the assay. To quantify the absolute abundance of each unique TCRbeta CDR3 rearrangement, sequence reads were collapsed and filtered. Productive Simpson clonality was computed per sample as the square root of Simpson's diversity index over productive rearrangements. As stored in TCRdb, this immuneACCESS dataset retains in-frame rearrangements with V and J assigned. A fraction of the clones does not appear; measured against another copy, unresolved V genes explain less than half of the discrepancy, and the remainder lacks a known reason. That table supplies the V and J calls and clone size; D and trimming were determined from the DNA. The sample yields around 260,000 clones; 85% were counted once. The ten largest account for 13% of the sample.

V loses 0 bases at its end and J loses 2 bases; junction bases beyond the gene matches: 9. Reading from cysteine to phenylalanine, the CDR3 counts 17 amino acids. Here the CDR3 DNA is all that survives: 51 bases in frame from base 1. CDR1 is given as LGHNA and CDR2 as YNFKEQ, both from the germline V gene. Collaborating institutions collected whole blood in K2EDTA tubes following their own protocols. For TCRbeta analysis, collaborators shipped samples as frozen whole blood, isolated PBMCs, or DNA extracted from either of those sample types. Sequencing used peripheral blood. This TCR derives from a human donor in a cohort sampled during active COVID-19. The rearranged chain carries TRBV4-2 and TRBJ2-7, with TRBD1 identical over 8 junction bases. The CDR3 here reads CASSQEWTGKFTYEQYF. The DNA sequence reads TGTGCCAGCAGCCAAGAATGGACAGGGAAATTCACCTACGAGCAGTACTTC.